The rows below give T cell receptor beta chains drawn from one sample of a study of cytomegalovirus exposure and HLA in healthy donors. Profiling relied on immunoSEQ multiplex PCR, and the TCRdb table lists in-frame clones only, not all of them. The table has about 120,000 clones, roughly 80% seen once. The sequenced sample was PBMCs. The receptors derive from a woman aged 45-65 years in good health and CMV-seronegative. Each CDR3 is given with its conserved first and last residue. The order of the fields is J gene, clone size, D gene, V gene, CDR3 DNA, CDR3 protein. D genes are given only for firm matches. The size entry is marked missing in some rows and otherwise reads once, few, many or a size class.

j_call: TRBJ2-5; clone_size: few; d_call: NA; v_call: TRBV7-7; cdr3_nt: TGTGCCAGCAGCCTAACGACAGGCCCGCAAGAGACCCAGTACTTC; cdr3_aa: CASSLTTGPQETQYF
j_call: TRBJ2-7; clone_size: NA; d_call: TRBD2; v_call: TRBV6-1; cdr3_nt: TGTGCCAGCAGTGAGCTACTAGCGGGAGCCTCCGAGCAGTACTTC; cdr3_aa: CASSELLAGASEQYF
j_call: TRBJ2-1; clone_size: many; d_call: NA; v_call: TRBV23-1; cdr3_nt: TGCGCCAGCAGACTAAGCACCGAGCAGTTCTTC; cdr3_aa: CASRLSTEQFF
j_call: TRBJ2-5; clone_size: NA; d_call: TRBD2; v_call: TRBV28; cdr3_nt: TGTGCCAGCAGTTATTTGACTAGCGGACAAGAGACCCAGTACTTC; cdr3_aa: CASSYLTSGQETQYF
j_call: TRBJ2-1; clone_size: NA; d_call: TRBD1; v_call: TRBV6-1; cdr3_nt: TGTGCCAGCAGTGAAGCGGAAAGACAGGGTATAAGGAATGAGCAGTTCTTC; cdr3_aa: CASSEAERQGIRNEQFF
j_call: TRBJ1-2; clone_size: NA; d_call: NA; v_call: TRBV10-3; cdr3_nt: TGTGCCATCAGTGAGTTTGGAGATGGCTACACCTTC; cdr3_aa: CAISEFGDGYTF
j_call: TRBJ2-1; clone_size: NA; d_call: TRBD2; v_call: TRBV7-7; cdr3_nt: TGTGCCAGCAGCCCGGGACTAGCGGGAGATCAGTTCTTC; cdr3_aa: CASSPGLAGDQFF
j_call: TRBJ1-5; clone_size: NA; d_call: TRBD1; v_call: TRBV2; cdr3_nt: TGTGCCAGCATGCCGGGACAGGGGATCGGCCAGCCCCAGCATTTT; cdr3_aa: CASMPGQGIGQPQHF
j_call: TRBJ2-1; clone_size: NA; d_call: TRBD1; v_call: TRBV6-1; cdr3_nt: TGTGCCAGCCACAGGGGAGAGGTGGGTTATGAGCAGTTCTTC; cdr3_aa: CASHRGEVGYEQFF
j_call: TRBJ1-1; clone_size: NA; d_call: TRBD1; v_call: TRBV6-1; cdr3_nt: TGTGCCAGCATCAGGGGGGTGGGGTACGAGTCTGAAGCTTTCTTT; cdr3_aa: CASIRGVGYESEAFF
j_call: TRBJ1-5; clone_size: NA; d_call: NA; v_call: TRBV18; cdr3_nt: TGTGCCAGCTCACCGGCGGGCGGGGGAAATCAGCCCCAGCATTTT; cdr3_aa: CASSPAGGGNQPQHF
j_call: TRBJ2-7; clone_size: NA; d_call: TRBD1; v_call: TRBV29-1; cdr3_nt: TGCAGCGTTAGTCCTGGGACAGGGGGCTACGAGCAGTACTTC; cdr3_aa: CSVSPGTGGYEQYF
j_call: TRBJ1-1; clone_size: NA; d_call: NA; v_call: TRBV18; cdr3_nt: TGTGCCAGCTCACCCGAAAGGGGGGGTAACACTGAAGCTTTCTTT; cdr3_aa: CASSPERGGNTEAFF
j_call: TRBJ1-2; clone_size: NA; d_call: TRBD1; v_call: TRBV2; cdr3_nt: TGTGCCAGCAGCGCGGGACAGGGGACTACCTATGGCTACACCTTC; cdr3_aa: CASSAGQGTTYGYTF
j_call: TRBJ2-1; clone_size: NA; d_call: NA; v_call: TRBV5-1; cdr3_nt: TGCGCCAGCAGCTTCGAGACGGGATCGGACAATGAGCAGTTCTTC; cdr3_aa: CASSFETGSDNEQFF
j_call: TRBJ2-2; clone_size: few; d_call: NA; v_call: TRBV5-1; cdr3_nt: TGCGCCAGCAGCTCGGCTGGGCTAGCGAAAGCCGGGGAGCTGTTTTTT; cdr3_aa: CASSSAGLAKAGELFF
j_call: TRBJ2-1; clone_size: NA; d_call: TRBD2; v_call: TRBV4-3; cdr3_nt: TGCGCCAGCAGCCAACTCGAACTAGCGGGAGACTACAATGAGCAGTTCTTC; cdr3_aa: CASSQLELAGDYNEQFF
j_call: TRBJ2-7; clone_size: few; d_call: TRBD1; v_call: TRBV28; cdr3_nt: TGTGCCAGCAGCCCTGACAGGGGGTTCTACGAGCAGTACTTC; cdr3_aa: CASSPDRGFYEQYF
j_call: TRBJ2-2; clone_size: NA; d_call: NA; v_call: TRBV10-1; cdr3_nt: TGCGCCAGCAAGGGGGGGCCTCCCGGGGAGCTGTTTTTT; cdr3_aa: CASKGGPPGELFF
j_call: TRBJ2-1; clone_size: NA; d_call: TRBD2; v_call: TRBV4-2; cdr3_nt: TGTGCCAGCAGCTTGAGACTAGCGGGACCTACCAATGAGCAGTTCTTC; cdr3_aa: CASSLRLAGPTNEQFF
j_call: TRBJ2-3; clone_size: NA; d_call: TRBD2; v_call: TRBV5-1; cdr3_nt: TGCGCCAGCAGCATAGCGGGAGTGGACACAGATACGCAGTATTTT; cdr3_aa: CASSIAGVDTDTQYF
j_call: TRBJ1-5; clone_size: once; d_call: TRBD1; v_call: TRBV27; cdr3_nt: TGTGCCAGCAGGGAGGGACAGGGTAATCAGCCCCAGCATTTT; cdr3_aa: CASREGQGNQPQHF
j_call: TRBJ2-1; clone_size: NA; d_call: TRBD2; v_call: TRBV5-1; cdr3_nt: TGCGCCAGCAGCTTCTTAGCGGGAGGGTCCAATGAGCAGTTCTTC; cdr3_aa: CASSFLAGGSNEQFF
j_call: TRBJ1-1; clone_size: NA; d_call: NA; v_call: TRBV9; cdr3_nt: TGTGCCAGCAGCGCGGGACAGAACACTGAAGCTTTCTTT; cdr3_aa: CASSAGQNTEAFF
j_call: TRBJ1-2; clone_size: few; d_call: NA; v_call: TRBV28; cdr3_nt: TGTGCCAGCAGTCCGCACGACAGGTTCTATGGCTACACCTTC; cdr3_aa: CASSPHDRFYGYTF
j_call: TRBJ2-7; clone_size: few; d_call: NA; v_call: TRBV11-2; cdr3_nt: TGTGCCAGCAGCTCCCTCGAAGGGCGGGGTGACTACGAGCAGTACTTC; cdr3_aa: CASSSLEGRGDYEQYF
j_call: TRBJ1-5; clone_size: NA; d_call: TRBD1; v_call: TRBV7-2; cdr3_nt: TGTGCCAGCAGCCGGGACAGGGGGAATCAGCCCCAGCATTTT; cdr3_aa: CASSRDRGNQPQHF
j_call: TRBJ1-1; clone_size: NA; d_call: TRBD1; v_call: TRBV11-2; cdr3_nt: TGTGCCAGCGGACAGGGTCTTGAGGACACTGAAGCTTTCTTT; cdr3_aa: CASGQGLEDTEAFF
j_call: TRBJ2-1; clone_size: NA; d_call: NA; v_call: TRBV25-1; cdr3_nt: TGTGCCAGCGGCCAGGGCCTTGGGTACAATGAGCAGTTCTTC; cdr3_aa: CASGQGLGYNEQFF
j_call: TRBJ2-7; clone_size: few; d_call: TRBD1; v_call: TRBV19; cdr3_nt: TGTGCCAGTAGTGTACAGGGGGCCTCCTACGAGCAGTACTTC; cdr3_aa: CASSVQGASYEQYF